This T cell receptor beta chain was sequenced for a study of T-cell reconstitution after alpha-beta-depleted transplantation in children. Overall study findings and caveats: Alpha-beta T cells present about two months after transplant were reported to originate from several hundred expanded graft clones. T-cell counts and diversity were attributed mostly to newly produced T cells one year after transplant.

Comments on this clonotype: The target antigen is unknown.

The CDR3 is made up of 13 amino acids. V lost 4 bases to trimming and J lost 4 bases, with 11 bases between them. Construction of the TCRbeta library involved unique molecular identifiers. TCRdb reanalysed the PCR reads using MiXCR and keeps one entry per CDR3 protein. The sample carries about 310,000 distinct CDR3 sequences, around 20% recorded once. This chain uses TRBV12-3 or TRBV12-4 with TRBJ2-7; D remains ambiguous. The sample consisted of PBMCs, mostly from graft donor cells, taken 180 days after TCRalphabeta/CD19-depleted stem cell transplant. The TCR comes from a male patient under 18 who had a stem cell transplant for acute lymphoblastic leukemia, so the T cells may come from the graft donor. The CDR3 sequence: CASSYGFYYEQYF. The CDR3 DNA follows: TGTGCCAGCAGTTACGGCTTCTATTACGAGCAGTACTTC.